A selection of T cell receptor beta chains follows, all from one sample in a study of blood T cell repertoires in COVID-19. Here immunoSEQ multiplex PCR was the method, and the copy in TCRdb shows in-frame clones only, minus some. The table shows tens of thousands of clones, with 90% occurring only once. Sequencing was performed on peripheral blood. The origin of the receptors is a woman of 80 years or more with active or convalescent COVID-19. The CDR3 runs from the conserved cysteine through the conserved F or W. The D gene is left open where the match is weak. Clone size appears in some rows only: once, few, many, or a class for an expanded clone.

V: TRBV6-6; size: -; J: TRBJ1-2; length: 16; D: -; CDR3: CASKIGGAMERYGYTF
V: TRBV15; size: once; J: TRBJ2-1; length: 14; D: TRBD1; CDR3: CATSPRDRANEQFF
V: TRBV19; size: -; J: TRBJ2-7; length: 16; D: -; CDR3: CASSPRQVTEGYEQYF
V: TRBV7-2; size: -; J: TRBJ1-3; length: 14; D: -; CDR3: CASSFDRSGNTIYF
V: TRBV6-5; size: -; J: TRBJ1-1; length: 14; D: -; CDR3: CASLLLPGNTEAFF
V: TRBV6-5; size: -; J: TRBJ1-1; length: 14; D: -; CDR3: CASRAGTTNTEAFF
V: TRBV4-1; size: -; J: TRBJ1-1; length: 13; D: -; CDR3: CASSQIMNTEAFF
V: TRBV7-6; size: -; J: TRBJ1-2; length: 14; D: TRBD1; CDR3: CASSSGQGAGGYTF
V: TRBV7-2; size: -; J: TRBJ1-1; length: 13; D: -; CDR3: CASSRSRLTEAFF
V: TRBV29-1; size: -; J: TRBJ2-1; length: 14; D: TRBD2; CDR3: CSVGLAGGTGEQFF
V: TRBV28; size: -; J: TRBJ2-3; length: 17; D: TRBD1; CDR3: CASTPGQALASTDTQYF
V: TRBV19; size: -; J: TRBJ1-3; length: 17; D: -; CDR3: CASLDSRRRVSGNTIYF
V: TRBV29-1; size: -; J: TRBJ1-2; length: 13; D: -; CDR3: CSVVLGGSYGYTF
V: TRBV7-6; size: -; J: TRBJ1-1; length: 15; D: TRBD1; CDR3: CASTPEGTGGTEAFF
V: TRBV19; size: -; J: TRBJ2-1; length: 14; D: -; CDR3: CASSIAHRYNEQFF
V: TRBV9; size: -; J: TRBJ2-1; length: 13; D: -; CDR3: CASSTQGYNEQFF
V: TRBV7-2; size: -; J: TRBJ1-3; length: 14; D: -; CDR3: CASSLAYSGNTIYF
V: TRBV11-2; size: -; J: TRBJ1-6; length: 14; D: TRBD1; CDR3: CASRPGTANSPLHF
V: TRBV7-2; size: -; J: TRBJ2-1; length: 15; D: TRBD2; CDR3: CASSLTSGGSPGQFF
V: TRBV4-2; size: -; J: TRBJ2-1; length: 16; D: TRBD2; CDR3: CASRGGGGPLTNEQFF
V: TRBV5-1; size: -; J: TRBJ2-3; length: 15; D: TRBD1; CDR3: CASSLGDRERDTQYF
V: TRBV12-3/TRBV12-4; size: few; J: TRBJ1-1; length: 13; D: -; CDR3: CASSLGPNTEAFF
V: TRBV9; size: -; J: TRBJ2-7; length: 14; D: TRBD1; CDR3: CASSVEGAPYEQYF
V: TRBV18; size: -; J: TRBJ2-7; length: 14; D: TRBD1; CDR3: CASSPDRGSYEQYF
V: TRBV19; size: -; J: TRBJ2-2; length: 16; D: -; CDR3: CASSIVRGMGTGELFF
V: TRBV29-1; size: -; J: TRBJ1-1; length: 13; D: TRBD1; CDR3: CSVVPGTGETAFF
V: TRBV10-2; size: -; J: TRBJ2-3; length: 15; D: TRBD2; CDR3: CASSERGSSTDTQYF
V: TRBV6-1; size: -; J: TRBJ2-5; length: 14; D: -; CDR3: CASREGLVQETQYF